Described below is a single TCR beta chain sequence and its context. The data are from a study of cytomegalovirus exposure and HLA in healthy donors. The trim removed 1 base at V and 1 base at J, leaving 3 bases unmatched. This CDR3 has 15 amino acids. CDR1 MGHRA and CDR2 YSYEKL come from the germline V gene. 13 Jbeta primers and 60 Vbeta primers were used for the PCR. Generated by immunoSEQ multiplex PCR, the TCRdb table keeps only in-frame clones and is missing some. The table shows under 75,000 clones, with around 68% occurring only once. J is TRBJ1-1 and V is TRBV4-1, with TRBD1 matching over 7 bases. The TCR sequence derives from a man aged 35-49 years in good health and CMV-seropositive. Material: PBMCs. CDR3 in DNA: TGCGCCAGCAGCCAAGCGACAGGGAAGAACACTGAAGCTTTCTTT. It encodes CASSQATGKNTEAFF.